This T cell receptor beta chain was recorded in a study of blood T cell repertoires in COVID-19. The protocol was immunoSEQ multiplex PCR, while the TCRdb copy is restricted to in-frame clones and leaves out a portion. The table has about 200,000 clones, around 82% seen once. The germline V gene encodes CDR1 LGHDT and CDR2 YNNKEL (reference sequence). V was pared by 2 bases and J by 0 bases, with 8 bases of the junction left unmatched. The length of the CDR3 is 18 residues. Material for sequencing was peripheral blood. The rearrangement joins TRBV3-1 (or the pseudogene TRBV3-2) to TRBJ1-4; 8 bases agree with TRBD1. The receptor was isolated from a woman aged 40-49 years with active or convalescent COVID-19. CDR3 loop: CASSQWGQEPATNEKLFF. The CDR3 coding sequence is TGTGCCAGCAGCCAATGGGGACAGGAACCCGCAACTAATGAAAAACTGTTTTTT.